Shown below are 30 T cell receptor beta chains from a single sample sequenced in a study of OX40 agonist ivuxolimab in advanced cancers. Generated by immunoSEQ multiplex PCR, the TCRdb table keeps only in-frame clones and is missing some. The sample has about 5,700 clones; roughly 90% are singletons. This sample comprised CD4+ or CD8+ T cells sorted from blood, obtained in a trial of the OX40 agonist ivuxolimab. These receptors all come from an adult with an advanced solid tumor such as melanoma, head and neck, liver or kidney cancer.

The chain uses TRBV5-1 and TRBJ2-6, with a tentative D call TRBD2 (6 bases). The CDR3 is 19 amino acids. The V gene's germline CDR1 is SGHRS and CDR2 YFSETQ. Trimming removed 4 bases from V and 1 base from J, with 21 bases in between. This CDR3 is CASSASRGPGDSGANVLTF. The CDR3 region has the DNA TGCGCCAGCAGCGCCTCTAGGGGACCGGGGGATTCTGGGGCCAACGTCCTGACTTTC. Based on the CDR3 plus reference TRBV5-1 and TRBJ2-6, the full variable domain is KAGVTQTPRYLIKTRGQQVTLSCSPISGHRSVSWYQQTPGQGLQFLFEYFSETQRNKGNFPGRFSGRQFSNSRSEMNVSTLELGDSALYLCASSASRGPGDSGANVLTFGAGSRLTVL.

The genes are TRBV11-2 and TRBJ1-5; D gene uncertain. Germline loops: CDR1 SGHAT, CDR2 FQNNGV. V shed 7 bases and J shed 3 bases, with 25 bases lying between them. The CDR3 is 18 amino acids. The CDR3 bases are TGTGCCAGCACCGTGGGGAATGGTGAACTCCGTTACAATCAGCCCCAGCATTTT. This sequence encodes CASTVGNGELRYNQPQHF.

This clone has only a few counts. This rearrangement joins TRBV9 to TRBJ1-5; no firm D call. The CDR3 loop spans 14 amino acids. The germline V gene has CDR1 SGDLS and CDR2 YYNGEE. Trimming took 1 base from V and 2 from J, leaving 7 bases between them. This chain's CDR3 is CASSVRDGNQPQHF. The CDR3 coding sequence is TGTGCCAGCAGCGTAAGGGATGGCAATCAGCCCCAGCATTTT.

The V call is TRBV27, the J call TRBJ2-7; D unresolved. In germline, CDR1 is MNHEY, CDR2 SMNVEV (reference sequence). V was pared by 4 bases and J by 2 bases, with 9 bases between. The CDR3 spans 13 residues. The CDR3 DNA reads TGTGCCAGCAGTTCCACCCCCACCTACGAGCAGTACTTC. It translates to CASSSTPTYEQYF.

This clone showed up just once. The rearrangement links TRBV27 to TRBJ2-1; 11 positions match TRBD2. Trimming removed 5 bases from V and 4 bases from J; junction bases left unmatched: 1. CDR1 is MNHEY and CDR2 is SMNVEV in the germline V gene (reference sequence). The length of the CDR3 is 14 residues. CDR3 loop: CASSVAGGYNEQFF. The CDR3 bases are TGTGCCAGCAGTGTAGCGGGAGGGTACAATGAGCAGTTCTTC.

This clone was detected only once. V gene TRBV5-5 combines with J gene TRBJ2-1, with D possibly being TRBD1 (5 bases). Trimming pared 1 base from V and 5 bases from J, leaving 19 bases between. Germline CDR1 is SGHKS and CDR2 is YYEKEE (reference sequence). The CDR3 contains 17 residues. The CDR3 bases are TGTGCCAGCAGCTTGATCATCACGACAGCGCGAAACAATGAGCAGTTCTTC. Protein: CASSLIITTARNNEQFF.

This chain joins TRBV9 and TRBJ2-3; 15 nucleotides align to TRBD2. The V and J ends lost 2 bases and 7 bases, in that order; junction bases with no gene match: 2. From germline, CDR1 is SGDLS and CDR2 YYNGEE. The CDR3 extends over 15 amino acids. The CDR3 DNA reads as TGTGCCAGCAGCGTGGGACTAGCGGGAGGATATACGCAGTATTTT. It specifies CASSVGLAGGYTQYF.

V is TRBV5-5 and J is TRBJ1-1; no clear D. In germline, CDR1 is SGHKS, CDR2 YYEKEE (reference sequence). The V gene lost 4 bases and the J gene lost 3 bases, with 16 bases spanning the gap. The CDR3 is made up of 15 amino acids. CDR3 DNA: TGTGCCAGCAGCACTATAGGGATCGGGTACACTGAAGCTTTCTTT. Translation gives CASSTIGIGYTEAFF.

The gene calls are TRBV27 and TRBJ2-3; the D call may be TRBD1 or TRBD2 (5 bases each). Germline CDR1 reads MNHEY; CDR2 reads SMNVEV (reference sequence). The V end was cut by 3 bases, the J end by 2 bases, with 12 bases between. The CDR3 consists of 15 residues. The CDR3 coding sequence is TGTGCCAGCAGTTTGCCGGGACGGCACACAGATACGCAGTATTTT. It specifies CASSLPGRHTDTQYF.

In DNA form, the CDR3 reads TGCGCCAGCAGCCAAGCTCGGACAGCCACCTACGAGCAGTACTTC. It is translated as CASSQARTATYEQYF. The J gene is TRBJ2-7, the V gene TRBV4-1; D perhaps matches TRBD1 (6 bases). The germline V gene encodes CDR1 MGHRA and CDR2 YSYEKL. The germline V and J ends were trimmed by 1 base and 2 bases, with 12 bases remaining between them. CDR3 length equals 15 residues.

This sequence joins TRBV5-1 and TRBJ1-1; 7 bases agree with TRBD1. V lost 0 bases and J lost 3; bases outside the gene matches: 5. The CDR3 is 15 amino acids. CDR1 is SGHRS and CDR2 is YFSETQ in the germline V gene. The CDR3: CASSLGEGADTEAFF. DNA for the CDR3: TGCGCCAGCAGCTTGGGCGAGGGGGCGGACACTGAAGCTTTCTTT.

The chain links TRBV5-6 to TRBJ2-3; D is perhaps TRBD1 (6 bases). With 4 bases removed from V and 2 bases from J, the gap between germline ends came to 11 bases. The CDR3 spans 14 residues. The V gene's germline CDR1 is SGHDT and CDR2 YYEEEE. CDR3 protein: CASSRQEDTDTQYF. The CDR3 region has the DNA TGTGCCAGCAGCCGACAGGAAGACACAGATACGCAGTATTTT.

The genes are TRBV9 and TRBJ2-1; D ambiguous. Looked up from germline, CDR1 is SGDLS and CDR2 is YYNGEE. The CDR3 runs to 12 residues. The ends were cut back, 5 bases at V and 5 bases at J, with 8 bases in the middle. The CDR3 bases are TGTGCCAGCAGGGGATTTAACAATGAGCAGTTCTTC. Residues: CASRGFNNEQFF.

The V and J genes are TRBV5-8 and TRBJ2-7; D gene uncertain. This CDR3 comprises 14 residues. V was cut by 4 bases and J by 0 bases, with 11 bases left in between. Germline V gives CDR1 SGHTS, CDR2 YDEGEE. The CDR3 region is CASSMWGSSYEQYF. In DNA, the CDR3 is TGTGCCAGCAGCATGTGGGGAAGCTCCTACGAGCAGTACTTC.

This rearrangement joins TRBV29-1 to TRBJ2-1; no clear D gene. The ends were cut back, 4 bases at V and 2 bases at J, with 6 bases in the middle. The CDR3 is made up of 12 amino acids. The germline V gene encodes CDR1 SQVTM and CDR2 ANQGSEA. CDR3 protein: CSVADAYNEQFF. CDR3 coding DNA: TGCAGCGTTGCGGACGCCTACAATGAGCAGTTCTTC.

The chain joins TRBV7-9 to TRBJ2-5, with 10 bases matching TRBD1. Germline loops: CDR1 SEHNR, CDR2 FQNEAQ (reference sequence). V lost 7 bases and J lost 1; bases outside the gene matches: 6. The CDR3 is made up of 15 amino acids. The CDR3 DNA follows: TGTGCCAGCAACGACAGGACAGGGGGCCAAGAGACCCAGTACTTC. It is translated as CASNDRTGGQETQYF. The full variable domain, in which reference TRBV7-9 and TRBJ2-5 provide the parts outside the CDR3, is DTGVSQNPRHKITKRGQNVTFRCDPISEHNRLYWYRQTLGQGPEFLTYFQNEAQLEKSRLLSDRFSAERPKGSFSTLEIQRTEQGDSAMYLCASNDRTGGQETQYFGPGTRLLVL.

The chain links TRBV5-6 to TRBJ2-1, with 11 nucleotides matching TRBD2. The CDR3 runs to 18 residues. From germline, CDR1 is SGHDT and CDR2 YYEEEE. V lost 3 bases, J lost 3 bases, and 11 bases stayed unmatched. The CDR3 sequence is CASSSVGTSGVLYNEQFF. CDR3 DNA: TGTGCCAGCAGCTCTGTAGGGACTAGCGGTGTCCTCTACAATGAGCAGTTCTTC.

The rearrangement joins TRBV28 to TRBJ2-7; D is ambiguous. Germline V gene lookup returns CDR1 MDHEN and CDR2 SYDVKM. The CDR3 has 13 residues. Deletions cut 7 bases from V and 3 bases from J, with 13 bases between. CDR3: CASTKRQHYEQYF. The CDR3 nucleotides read TGTGCCAGCACAAAAAGGCAGCACTACGAGCAGTACTTC.

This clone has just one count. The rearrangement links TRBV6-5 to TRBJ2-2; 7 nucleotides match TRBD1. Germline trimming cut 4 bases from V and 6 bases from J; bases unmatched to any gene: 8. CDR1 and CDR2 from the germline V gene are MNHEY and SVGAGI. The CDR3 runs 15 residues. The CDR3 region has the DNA TGTGCCAGCAGTTGGGTAGGGGGCTTCGCCGGGGAGCTGTTTTTT. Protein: CASSWVGGFAGELFF.

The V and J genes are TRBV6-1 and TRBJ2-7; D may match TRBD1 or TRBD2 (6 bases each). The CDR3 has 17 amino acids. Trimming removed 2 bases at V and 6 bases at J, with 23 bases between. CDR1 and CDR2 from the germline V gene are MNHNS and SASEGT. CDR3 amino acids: CASSEWEVAGDRGEQYF. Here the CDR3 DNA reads TGTGCCAGCAGTGAATGGGAGGTGGCAGGGGATAGAGGCGAGCAGTACTTC.

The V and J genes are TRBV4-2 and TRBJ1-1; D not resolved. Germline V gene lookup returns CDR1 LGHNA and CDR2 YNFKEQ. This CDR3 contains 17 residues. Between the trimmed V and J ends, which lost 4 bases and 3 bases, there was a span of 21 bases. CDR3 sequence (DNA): TGTGCCAGCAGCCGCGGAACGGCGGGGTTTACGGACACTGAAGCTTTCTTT. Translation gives CASSRGTAGFTDTEAFF.

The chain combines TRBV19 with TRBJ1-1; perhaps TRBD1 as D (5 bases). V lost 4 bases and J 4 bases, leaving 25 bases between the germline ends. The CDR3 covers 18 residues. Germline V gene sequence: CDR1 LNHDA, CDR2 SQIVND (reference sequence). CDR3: CASSNGLAGWEDFTEAFF. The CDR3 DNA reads TGTGCCAGTAGTAATGGGCTGGCAGGGTGGGAGGATTTCACTGAAGCTTTCTTT. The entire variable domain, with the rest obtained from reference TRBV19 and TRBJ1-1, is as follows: DGGITQSPKYLFRKEGQNVTLSCEQNLNHDAMYWYRQDPGQGLRLIYYSQIVNDFQKGDIAEGYSVSREKKESFPLTVTSAQKNPTAFYLCASSNGLAGWEDFTEAFFGQGTRLTVV.

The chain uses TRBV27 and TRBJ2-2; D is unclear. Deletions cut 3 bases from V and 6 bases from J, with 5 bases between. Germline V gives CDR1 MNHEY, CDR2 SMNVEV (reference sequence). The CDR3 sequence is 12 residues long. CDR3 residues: CASSFGSGELFF. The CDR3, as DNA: TGTGCCAGCAGTTTCGGGTCCGGGGAGCTGTTTTTT.

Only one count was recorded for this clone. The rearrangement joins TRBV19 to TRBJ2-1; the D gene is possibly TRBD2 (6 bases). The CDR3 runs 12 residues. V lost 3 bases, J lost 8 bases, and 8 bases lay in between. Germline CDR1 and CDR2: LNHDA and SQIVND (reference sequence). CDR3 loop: CASSISGDEQFF. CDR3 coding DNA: TGTGCCAGTAGTATTTCGGGGGATGAGCAGTTCTTC.

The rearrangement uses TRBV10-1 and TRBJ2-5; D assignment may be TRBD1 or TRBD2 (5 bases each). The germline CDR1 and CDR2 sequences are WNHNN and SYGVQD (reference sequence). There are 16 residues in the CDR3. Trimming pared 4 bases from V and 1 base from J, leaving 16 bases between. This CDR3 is CASSGRRDLPQETQYF. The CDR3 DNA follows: TGCGCCAGCAGTGGACGAAGGGACCTACCCCAAGAGACCCAGTACTTC.

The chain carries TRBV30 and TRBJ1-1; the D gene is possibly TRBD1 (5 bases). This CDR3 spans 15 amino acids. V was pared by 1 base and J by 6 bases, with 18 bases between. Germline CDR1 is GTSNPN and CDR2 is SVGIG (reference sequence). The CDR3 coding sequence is TGTGCCTGGAGTGCCAGTCGGCAGGGACTTTCTGAAGCTTTCTTT. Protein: CAWSASRQGLSEAFF.

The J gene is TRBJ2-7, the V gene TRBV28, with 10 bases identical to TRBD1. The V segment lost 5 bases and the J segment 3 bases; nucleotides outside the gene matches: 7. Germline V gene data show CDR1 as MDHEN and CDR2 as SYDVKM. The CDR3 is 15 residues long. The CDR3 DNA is TGTGCCAGCAGTATAGGGACAGGGGCGATCTACGAGCAGTACTTC. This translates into CASSIGTGAIYEQYF.

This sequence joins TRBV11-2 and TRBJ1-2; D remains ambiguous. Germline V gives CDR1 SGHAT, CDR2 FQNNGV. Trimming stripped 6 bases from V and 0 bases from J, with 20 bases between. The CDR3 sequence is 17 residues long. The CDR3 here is CASRTPATDRPNYGYTF. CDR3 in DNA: TGTGCCAGCAGGACACCTGCGACGGACCGACCTAACTATGGCTACACCTTC.

CDR3 sequence (DNA): TGTGCCAGCAGCTATACAGGGTCTGAGCAGTTCTTC. Translating gives CASSYTGSEQFF. The rearrangement links TRBV27 to TRBJ2-1, with D maybe TRBD1 (6 bases). Trimming removed 6 bases from V and 9 bases from J, with 12 bases in between. Germline-derived CDR1 and CDR2 are MNHEY and SMNVEV (reference sequence). The CDR3 runs 12 residues.

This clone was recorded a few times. CDR3 DNA: TGTGCCAGCAGCTTAGAGGCAGGGGTTTTTGGTGAGCAGTACTTC. The encoded protein is CASSLEAGVFGEQYF. The V gene is TRBV7-9, the J gene TRBJ2-7; tentative D call: TRBD1 (6 bases). The CDR3 covers 15 residues. Germline assignment: CDR1 SEHNR and CDR2 FQNEAQ (reference sequence). Trimming took 1 base from V and 7 from J, leaving 17 bases between them.